A selection of T cell receptor beta chains follows, all from one sample in a study of control samples from healthy donors and cancer patients. Assay: immunoSEQ multiplex PCR; the TCRdb copy retains only in-frame clones and omits some. The sample holds about 150,000 clones, approximately 96% seen once. Sequenced material: blood. Receptor source: a middle-aged man in good health. Each CDR3 is given with its conserved first and last residue. Each record gives: J gene, D gene, V gene, clone size, CDR3 protein, CDR3 DNA. The D gene is left open where the match is weak. Clone size is stated in some rows and not others, as once, few, many or a class when expanded.

J gene: TRBJ2-2
D gene: NA
V gene: TRBV4-1
clone size: NA
CDR3 protein: CASSQEGSTGELFF
CDR3 DNA: TGCGCCAGCAGCCAAGAGGGCAGCACCGGGGAGCTGTTTTTT

J gene: TRBJ1-2
D gene: TRBD1
V gene: TRBV6-6
clone size: NA
CDR3 protein: CASSLRDRNYGYTF
CDR3 DNA: TGTGCCAGCAGTCTCCGGGACAGGAACTATGGCTACACCTTC

J gene: TRBJ1-1
D gene: NA
V gene: TRBV28
clone size: NA
CDR3 protein: CASTGGPLEAFF
CDR3 DNA: TGTGCCAGCACTGGGGGGCCACTTGAAGCTTTCTTT

J gene: TRBJ1-1
D gene: NA
V gene: TRBV27
clone size: NA
CDR3 protein: CASRPTAMNTEAFF
CDR3 DNA: TGTGCCAGCAGGCCGACAGCGATGAACACTGAAGCTTTCTTT

J gene: TRBJ1-1
D gene: NA
V gene: TRBV6-5
clone size: NA
CDR3 protein: CASSQFQGLTEAFF
CDR3 DNA: TGTGCCAGCAGTCAATTTCAGGGGCTCACTGAAGCTTTCTTT

J gene: TRBJ1-3
D gene: TRBD1
V gene: TRBV3-1/TRBV3-2
clone size: NA
CDR3 protein: CASSPQNRGAGNTIYF
CDR3 DNA: TGTGCCAGCAGCCCCCAAAACAGGGGAGCTGGAAACACCATATATTTT

J gene: TRBJ1-1
D gene: NA
V gene: TRBV5-1
clone size: NA
CDR3 protein: CASSLLYGKNTEAFF
CDR3 DNA: TGCGCCAGCAGCTTGCTTTACGGGAAGAACACTGAAGCTTTCTTT

J gene: TRBJ2-1
D gene: NA
V gene: TRBV24-1
clone size: NA
CDR3 protein: CATSDWPEWEQFF
CDR3 DNA: TGTGCCACCAGTGATTGGCCGGAATGGGAGCAGTTCTTC

J gene: TRBJ2-1
D gene: NA
V gene: TRBV2
clone size: NA
CDR3 protein: CASSGPGAGNNYNEQFF
CDR3 DNA: TGTGCCAGCAGTGGCCCGGGGGCCGGAAACAACTACAATGAGCAGTTCTTC

J gene: TRBJ1-5
D gene: NA
V gene: TRBV6-2/TRBV6-3
clone size: NA
CDR3 protein: CASSYSRIQPQHF
CDR3 DNA: TGTGCCAGCAGTTACAGTCGGATTCAGCCCCAGCATTTT

J gene: TRBJ2-1
D gene: TRBD2
V gene: TRBV6-2/TRBV6-3
clone size: NA
CDR3 protein: CASSKALTLAGGSNEQFF
CDR3 DNA: TGTGCCAGCAGTAAAGCCTTGACCCTAGCGGGGGGCTCGAATGAGCAGTTCTTC

J gene: TRBJ1-2
D gene: TRBD1
V gene: TRBV6-2/TRBV6-3
clone size: NA
CDR3 protein: CASSMKGQAINGYTF
CDR3 DNA: TGTGCCAGCAGTATGAAAGGACAGGCGATCAATGGCTACACCTTC

J gene: TRBJ1-2
D gene: NA
V gene: TRBV4-3
clone size: NA
CDR3 protein: CASSQDLAAGVVYGYTF
CDR3 DNA: TGCGCCAGCAGCCAAGATCTAGCAGCAGGGGTTGTCTATGGCTACACCTTC

J gene: TRBJ1-3
D gene: NA
V gene: TRBV28
clone size: NA
CDR3 protein: CASSPGGTGNTIYF
CDR3 DNA: TGTGCCAGCAGTCCTGGTGGCACTGGAAACACCATATATTTT

J gene: TRBJ2-7
D gene: NA
V gene: TRBV11-2
clone size: NA
CDR3 protein: CASRAQGYEQYF
CDR3 DNA: TGTGCCAGCAGGGCCCAGGGTTACGAGCAGTACTTC

J gene: TRBJ1-4
D gene: TRBD1
V gene: TRBV28
clone size: NA
CDR3 protein: CASSERTGVNNEKLFF
CDR3 DNA: TGTGCCAGCAGTGAGAGAACAGGGGTCAATAATGAAAAACTGTTTTTT

J gene: TRBJ1-1
D gene: NA
V gene: TRBV4-2
clone size: NA
CDR3 protein: CASSQVGEGGTEAFF
CDR3 DNA: TGTGCCAGCAGCCAAGTAGGCGAGGGCGGGACTGAAGCTTTCTTT

J gene: TRBJ2-2
D gene: NA
V gene: TRBV14
clone size: NA
CDR3 protein: CATHVVAVLAGELFF
CDR3 DNA: TGTGCCACACACGTAGTGGCAGTGTTGGCCGGGGAGCTGTTTTTT

J gene: TRBJ1-1
D gene: TRBD1
V gene: TRBV10-3
clone size: NA
CDR3 protein: CAISESVGTGGPEAFF
CDR3 DNA: TGTGCCATCAGTGAGTCGGTGGGGACAGGGGGCCCTGAAGCTTTCTTT

J gene: TRBJ1-4
D gene: TRBD1
V gene: TRBV5-1
clone size: NA
CDR3 protein: CASSPGTGPPNEKLFF
CDR3 DNA: TGCGCCAGCAGCCCCGGGACAGGACCCCCTAATGAAAAACTGTTTTTT

J gene: TRBJ1-5
D gene: NA
V gene: TRBV6-5
clone size: once
CDR3 protein: CASSYSSGRQPQHF
CDR3 DNA: TGTGCCAGCAGTTACTCGAGTGGGAGGCAGCCCCAGCATTTT

J gene: TRBJ1-1
D gene: NA
V gene: TRBV19
clone size: NA
CDR3 protein: CASSIARGWTEAFF
CDR3 DNA: TGTGCCAGTAGTATAGCACGGGGCTGGACTGAAGCTTTCTTT

J gene: TRBJ2-7
D gene: TRBD1
V gene: TRBV5-1
clone size: NA
CDR3 protein: CASSPDRVWEQYF
CDR3 DNA: TGCGCCAGCAGCCCAGACAGGGTGTGGGAGCAGTACTTC

J gene: TRBJ2-1
D gene: NA
V gene: TRBV7-9
clone size: NA
CDR3 protein: CASSLGAGLSSYNEQFF
CDR3 DNA: TGTGCCAGCAGCTTAGGCGCAGGCTTAAGCTCCTACAATGAGCAGTTCTTC

J gene: TRBJ2-1
D gene: TRBD2
V gene: TRBV7-2
clone size: NA
CDR3 protein: CASSSGLAGGGDEQFF
CDR3 DNA: TGTGCCAGCAGCTCGGGACTAGCGGGGGGCGGGGATGAGCAGTTCTTC

J gene: TRBJ1-1
D gene: NA
V gene: TRBV6-5
clone size: NA
CDR3 protein: CASNEGWTEAFF
CDR3 DNA: TGTGCCAGCAACGAGGGGTGGACTGAAGCTTTCTTT

J gene: TRBJ1-1
D gene: NA
V gene: TRBV19
clone size: NA
CDR3 protein: CASSIRITNTEAFF
CDR3 DNA: TGTGCCAGTAGTATAAGAATTACGAACACTGAAGCTTTCTTT

J gene: TRBJ1-3
D gene: NA
V gene: TRBV7-6
clone size: NA
CDR3 protein: CASSLRLAGGNTIYF
CDR3 DNA: TGTGCCAGCAGTCTCAGGCTAGCGGGCGGAAACACCATATATTTT

J gene: TRBJ2-3
D gene: NA
V gene: TRBV7-6
clone size: NA
CDR3 protein: CASSLSTSTDTQYF
CDR3 DNA: TGTGCCAGCAGCTTAAGTACGAGCACAGATACGCAGTATTTT

J gene: TRBJ1-2
D gene: TRBD1
V gene: TRBV29-1
clone size: NA
CDR3 protein: CSVEWDRYNYGYTF
CDR3 DNA: TGCAGCGTTGAATGGGACAGATACAACTATGGCTACACCTTC

J gene: TRBJ1-4
D gene: NA
V gene: TRBV18
clone size: NA
CDR3 protein: CASSQGIGEKLFF
CDR3 DNA: TGTGCCAGCTCACAGGGTATAGGCGAAAAACTGTTTTTT

J gene: TRBJ1-2
D gene: TRBD1
V gene: TRBV6-5
clone size: NA
CDR3 protein: CASSSAGTGNYGYTF
CDR3 DNA: TGTGCCAGCAGTAGTGCCGGGACAGGGAACTATGGCTACACCTTC

J gene: TRBJ1-1
D gene: TRBD1
V gene: TRBV2
clone size: NA
CDR3 protein: CASSATGQAADTEAFF
CDR3 DNA: TGTGCCAGCAGTGCTACGGGACAGGCCGCTGACACTGAAGCTTTCTTT

J gene: TRBJ1-2
D gene: NA
V gene: TRBV4-3
clone size: once
CDR3 protein: CASSRYRDPNYGYTF
CDR3 DNA: TGCGCCAGCAGCCGATACAGGGACCCCAACTATGGCTACACCTTC

J gene: TRBJ1-2
D gene: TRBD1
V gene: TRBV9
clone size: NA
CDR3 protein: CASSVYPGQGRGYTF
CDR3 DNA: TGTGCCAGCAGCGTTTATCCGGGACAGGGAAGAGGCTACACCTTC

J gene: TRBJ1-1
D gene: TRBD1
V gene: TRBV19
clone size: NA
CDR3 protein: CASSIIHRGNTEAFF
CDR3 DNA: TGTGCCAGTAGTATCATCCACAGGGGGAACACTGAAGCTTTCTTT

J gene: TRBJ1-5
D gene: NA
V gene: TRBV11-2
clone size: NA
CDR3 protein: CASSIQQNQPQHF
CDR3 DNA: TGTGCCAGCAGCATACAGCAGAATCAGCCCCAGCATTTT

J gene: TRBJ2-7
D gene: NA
V gene: TRBV18
clone size: NA
CDR3 protein: CASSAGGSTSEQYF
CDR3 DNA: TGTGCCAGCTCTGCCGGGGGCTCGACTAGCGAGCAGTACTTC

J gene: TRBJ1-1
D gene: NA
V gene: TRBV4-1
clone size: NA
CDR3 protein: CASSHVGGEAFF
CDR3 DNA: TGCGCCAGCAGCCATGTTGGGGGGGAGGCTTTCTTT

J gene: TRBJ2-3
D gene: TRBD1
V gene: TRBV25-1
clone size: NA
CDR3 protein: CASSEAAGTGAGDTQYF
CDR3 DNA: TGTGCCAGCAGTGAGGCGGCCGGGACAGGGGCGGGAGATACGCAGTATTTT

J gene: TRBJ1-1
D gene: NA
V gene: TRBV14
clone size: NA
CDR3 protein: CASSPLPNTEAFF
CDR3 DNA: TGTGCCAGCAGCCCCCTACCGAACACTGAAGCTTTCTTT

J gene: TRBJ2-7
D gene: TRBD2
V gene: TRBV7-2
clone size: NA
CDR3 protein: CASSLYSGGVDEQYF
CDR3 DNA: TGTGCCAGCAGCTTATATTCGGGGGGAGTCGACGAGCAGTACTTC

J gene: TRBJ2-7
D gene: NA
V gene: TRBV28
clone size: once
CDR3 protein: CASSSRDVLYEQYF
CDR3 DNA: TGTGCCAGCAGTTCACGGGACGTCCTCTACGAGCAGTACTTC

J gene: TRBJ1-4
D gene: NA
V gene: TRBV5-1
clone size: NA
CDR3 protein: CASSPTRGATNEKLFF
CDR3 DNA: TGCGCCAGCAGCCCGACGAGGGGTGCAACTAATGAAAAACTGTTTTTT

J gene: TRBJ1-2
D gene: NA
V gene: TRBV18
clone size: NA
CDR3 protein: CASLSLNYGYTF
CDR3 DNA: TGTGCCAGCTTGTCACTTAACTATGGCTACACCTTC

J gene: TRBJ2-1
D gene: NA
V gene: TRBV4-1
clone size: NA
CDR3 protein: CASRGPGSYNEQFF
CDR3 DNA: TGCGCCAGCCGAGGGCCGGGGTCCTACAATGAGCAGTTCTTC

J gene: TRBJ1-1
D gene: NA
V gene: TRBV28
clone size: NA
CDR3 protein: CASSLQGANTEAFF
CDR3 DNA: TGTGCCAGCAGTTTGCAAGGGGCGAACACTGAAGCTTTCTTT

J gene: TRBJ1-5
D gene: NA
V gene: TRBV19
clone size: NA
CDR3 protein: CASSMGWDSNQPQHF
CDR3 DNA: TGTGCCAGTAGTATGGGGTGGGATAGCAATCAGCCCCAGCATTTT

J gene: TRBJ1-2
D gene: NA
V gene: TRBV20-1
clone size: NA
CDR3 protein: CSAGTTVGYTF
CDR3 DNA: TGCAGTGCTGGGACAACGGTAGGCTACACCTTC

J gene: TRBJ1-1
D gene: NA
V gene: TRBV27
clone size: once
CDR3 protein: CASSSQPQVIGSQAFF
CDR3 DNA: TGTGCCAGCAGTTCTCAACCCCAGGTAATCGGTTCTCAAGCTTTCTTT

J gene: TRBJ1-3
D gene: NA
V gene: TRBV28
clone size: once
CDR3 protein: CASSPLTGNSGNTIYF
CDR3 DNA: TGTGCCAGCAGTCCTCTGACAGGAAACTCTGGAAACACCATATATTTT

J gene: TRBJ2-7
D gene: NA
V gene: TRBV6-1
clone size: NA
CDR3 protein: CASSEAQRWGEQYF
CDR3 DNA: TGTGCCAGCAGTGAAGCCCAGCGGTGGGGCGAGCAGTACTTC

J gene: TRBJ1-1
D gene: NA
V gene: TRBV25-1
clone size: NA
CDR3 protein: CASSEERRGGTEAFF
CDR3 DNA: TGTGCCAGCAGTGAAGAACGTCGGGGCGGCACTGAAGCTTTCTTT

J gene: TRBJ1-4
D gene: TRBD1
V gene: TRBV11-2
clone size: NA
CDR3 protein: CASSLEGRGKANEKLFF
CDR3 DNA: TGTGCCAGCAGCTTAGAGGGCAGGGGGAAGGCTAATGAAAAACTGTTTTTT

J gene: TRBJ1-4
D gene: NA
V gene: TRBV5-5
clone size: few
CDR3 protein: CASSLTGTIGKLFF
CDR3 DNA: TGTGCCAGCAGCTTGACAGGGACCATAGGAAAACTGTTTTTT

J gene: TRBJ2-2
D gene: NA
V gene: TRBV19
clone size: NA
CDR3 protein: CASSAGNAGELFF
CDR3 DNA: TGTGCCAGTAGCGCAGGGAACGCCGGGGAGCTGTTTTTT

J gene: TRBJ1-2
D gene: NA
V gene: TRBV27
clone size: NA
CDR3 protein: CASKGVGQLYGYTF
CDR3 DNA: TGTGCCAGCAAGGGAGTTGGACAGCTCTATGGCTACACCTTC